This entry concerns a single TCR beta chain. Only in-frame clones appear in the TCRdb table, and some are missing; sequencing was by immunoSEQ multiplex PCR. Among around 320,000 clones, 89% were seen once, and the ten largest hold roughly 2.9%. CDR1 and CDR2 (germline): MNHEY, SMNVEV (reference sequence). The CDR3 spans 16 residues. V shed 0 bases and J shed 0 bases, with 12 bases lying between them. This record comes from a study of blood T cell repertoires in COVID-19. Sequenced sample: PBMCs or T cells enriched from blood (not recorded which). This rearrangement joins TRBV27 to TRBJ2-7; D might be TRBD2 (6 bases). The sequence was collected from a woman between 50 and 59 years old who had been exposed to COVID-19. The CDR3 sequence is CASSLSVGDFSYEQYF. As DNA, the CDR3 is TGTGCCAGCAGTTTATCGGTGGGGGACTTCTCCTACGAGCAGTACTTC.